One and the same sample provided the 29 T cell receptor beta chains below, sequenced in a study of T-cell memory formation after mild COVID-19. TCRdb recomputed calls from the 5' RACE reads with MiXCR, one row per CDR3 protein. Of about 40,000 distinct CDR3 sequences listed, approximately 6.5% are singletons. The specimen sequenced was PBMCs or a T cell subset sorted from them (not recorded which). Source of these receptors: an adult who had mild COVID-19 (a few samples of this study predate the infection). Cell type and time point are not known.

This clonotype was found many times. The rearrangement uses TRBV5-1 and TRBJ2-7; tentative D call: TRBD2 (6 bases). With 4 bases removed from V and 5 bases from J, the gap between germline ends came to 22 bases. Germline CDR1 SGHRS, CDR2 YFSETQ. The length of the CDR3 is 16 residues. This CDR3 is CASSPTAGGEAHEQYF. CDR3 nucleotides: TGCGCCAGCAGCCCGACTGCGGGCGGGGAGGCCCACGAGCAGTACTTC. The full variable domain, with the rest looked up from reference TRBV5-1 and TRBJ2-7, is KAGVTQTPRYLIKTRGQQVTLSCSPISGHRSVSWYQQTPGQGLQFLFEYFSETQRNKGNFPGRFSGRQFSNSRSEMNVSTLELGDSALYLCASSPTAGGEAHEQYFGPGTRLTVT.

The chain carries TRBV24-1 and TRBJ2-2, with no clear D. V lost 9 bases and J 3 bases, leaving 4 bases between the germline ends. This CDR3 has 11 residues. The germline V gene encodes CDR1 KGHDR and CDR2 SFDVKD. The CDR3 loop reads CATGDTGELFF. The CDR3 DNA sequence: TGTGCCACCGGGGACACCGGGGAGCTGTTTTTT.

The chain carries TRBV20-1 and TRBJ2-3; 9 nucleotides agree with TRBD2. The V segment lost 5 bases and the J segment 5 bases; nucleotides outside the gene matches: 5. Germline V gives CDR1 DFQATT, CDR2 SNEGSKA (reference sequence). The CDR3 has 13 amino acids. The CDR3 DNA reads as TGCAGTGCTCACCTAGCGGGGAGAGATACGCAGTATTTT. Translation gives CSAHLAGRDTQYF.

This clonotype was picked up many times. V usage is TRBV7-2 and J usage is TRBJ1-2; unclear D gene. The V end lost 5 bases, the J end lost 4 bases, and 17 bases lay between the germline ends. The germline V gene has CDR1 SGHTA and CDR2 FQGNSA. The CDR3 runs to 15 residues. As DNA, the CDR3 is TGTGCCAGCAGCGCTCTGCCTGGGGATATCTATGGCTACACCTTC. It specifies CASSALPGDIYGYTF.

The chain couples TRBV12-3 or TRBV12-4 to TRBJ1-1; no clear D gene. The CDR3 spans 13 residues. The ends were cut back, 2 bases at V and 5 bases at J, with 9 bases in the middle. For the CDR3, the DNA is TGTGCCAGCAGTTTACGTCCGGGGACTGAAGCTTTCTTT. Translation: CASSLRPGTEAFF.

The chain employs TRBV24-1 and TRBJ2-1, with 9 positions matching TRBD1. V lost 0 bases to trimming and J lost 4 bases; unmatched junction nucleotides: 3. Germline-derived CDR1 and CDR2 are KGHDR and SFDVKD. There are 16 residues in the CDR3. The CDR3 bases are TGTGCCACCAGTGATTTGGGGACAGGGCCTTACAATGAGCAGTTCTTC. Translation gives CATSDLGTGPYNEQFF.

This clonotype occurred many times. CDR3: CASSWGGGASYNEQFF. The CDR3 bases are TGTGCCAGCAGCTGGGGCGGGGGGGCCTCCTACAATGAGCAGTTCTTC. The chain employs TRBV7-7 and TRBJ2-1; TRBD2 agrees at 9 bases. The CDR3 is made up of 16 amino acids. The V gene's germline CDR1 is SSHAT and CDR2 FNYEAQ (reference sequence). V was clipped by 4 bases and J by 0 bases; unmatched bases: 4.

This clonotype was seen many times. The chain couples TRBV20-1 to TRBJ1-5; the D gene is possibly TRBD1 (5 bases). Deletions cut 6 bases from V and 2 bases from J, with 17 bases between. There are 15 residues in the CDR3. The germline V gene encodes CDR1 DFQATT and CDR2 SNEGSKA (reference sequence). In DNA, the CDR3 is TGCAGTGCACCTACACGGTCGGGGGGCAATCAGCCCCAGCATTTT. This gives the protein CSAPTRSGGNQPQHF.

This clonotype was observed many times. This chain uses TRBV4-2 with TRBJ2-5, with a tentative D call TRBD2 (7 bases). Germline V gives CDR1 LGHNA, CDR2 YNFKEQ. CDR3 length: 13 residues. V was shortened by 7 bases and J by 5 bases, with 14 bases between the two germline ends. In DNA, the CDR3 is TGTGCCAGCAAGGGGGGGCCAAAGGAGACCCAGTACTTC. Amino acids: CASKGGPKETQYF.

This clonotype was recorded at least ten times. The rearrangement links TRBV24-1 to TRBJ1-5; TRBD1 is a possible D gene (5 bases). The CDR3 contains 15 residues. Germline assignment: CDR1 KGHDR and CDR2 SFDVKD. Trimming shortened V by 6 bases and J by 1 base, and 12 bases separated the two germline ends. The CDR3 region is CATSPQGPSNQPQHF. CDR3 sequence (DNA): TGTGCCACCAGTCCCCAGGGCCCAAGCAATCAGCCCCAGCATTTT.

This clonotype was observed many times. The chain links TRBV4-2 to TRBJ1-5, with TRBD1 as a possible D gene (5 bases). Deletions cut 0 bases from V and 5 bases from J, with 14 bases between. Germline CDR1 and CDR2: LGHNA and YNFKEQ. CDR3 length: 16 residues. The CDR3 DNA is TGTGCCAGCAGCCAAGATCCCGGGGCTGCATATCAGCCCCAGCATTTT. It specifies CASSQDPGAAYQPQHF.

Many counts were recorded for this clonotype. CDR3 nucleotide sequence: TGTGCCAGCAGCGTAGTTACTCGGGCGGGAATCACAGATACGCAGTATTTT. Protein product: CASSVVTRAGITDTQYF. The genes are TRBV9 and TRBJ2-3; TRBD2 might be the D (6 bases). V was trimmed by 0 bases and J by 2 bases, leaving 16 bases between them. CDR1 is SGDLS, CDR2 YYNGEE, per germline. This CDR3 comprises 17 residues.

In this sample, this clonotype turned up a few times. This sequence joins TRBV9 and TRBJ2-3; TRBD1 is a possible D gene (5 bases). Trimming shortened V by 4 bases and J by 1 base, and 16 bases separated the two germline ends. The CDR3 spans 16 residues. Per germline, CDR1 SGDLS and CDR2 YYNGEE. The CDR3 protein is CASSLSEGRGTDTQYF. The DNA for the CDR3 is TGTGCCAGCAGCCTTTCAGAAGGCAGGGGCACAGATACGCAGTATTTT.

On this clonotype itself: At one end, the junction sequence differs from germline, possibly due to a read error. The chain combines TRBV6-2 or TRBV6-3 with TRBJ2-1; 7 positions match TRBD1. Germline V lookup: CDR1 MNHEY, CDR2 SVGEGT. The CDR3 totals 13 residues. For the CDR3, the DNA is TGTGCCAGCAGTTACCCCGGGACAGATCGTCGGGTCTTC. Translating it yields CASSYPGTDRRVF.

In its sample, this clonotype was seen a few times. This chain joins TRBV7-2 and TRBJ2-5, with D unclear. From germline, CDR1 is SGHTA and CDR2 FQGNSA. CDR3 length: 15 amino acids. Trimming stripped 3 bases from V and 5 bases from J, with 16 bases between. The CDR3 DNA follows: TGTGCCAGCAGCTTCGGATCAGCTAACACGGAGACCCAGTACTTC. Its translation: CASSFGSANTETQYF.

This clonotype came up many times. The chain recombines TRBV7-8 with TRBJ1-2, with 7 bases matching TRBD1. Germline V gene sequence: CDR1 SGHVS, CDR2 FQNEAQ. The CDR3 runs 16 residues. Germline trimming cut 4 bases from V and 5 bases from J; bases unmatched to any gene: 13. CDR3 sequence reads: CASSSDSWDSIYGYTF. CDR3 in DNA: TGTGCCAGCAGCTCCGATTCCTGGGACAGCATTTATGGCTACACCTTC. The complete variable domain, with remaining parts taken from reference TRBV7-8 and TRBJ1-2, reads GAGVSQSPRYKVAKRGQDVALRCDPISGHVSLFWYQQALGQGPEFLTYFQNEAQLDKSGLPSDRFFAERPEGSVSTLKIQRTQQEDSAVYLCASSSDSWDSIYGYTFGSGTRLTVV.

The sample holds many counts of this clonotype. The rearrangement joins TRBV5-1 to TRBJ1-1; D not certain. The length of the CDR3 is 17 residues. Germline CDR1 reads SGHRS; CDR2 reads YFSETQ. Trimming removed 3 bases at V and 4 bases at J, with 22 bases between. The CDR3 DNA reads as TGCGCCAGCAGCTCCCCAACCGGGAACCCCTGGAGCACTGAAGCTTTCTTT. It yields the protein CASSSPTGNPWSTEAFF.

The chain employs TRBV10-3 and TRBJ1-2; D is undetermined. The V gene's germline CDR1 is ENHRY and CDR2 SYGVKD. The CDR3 extends over 13 amino acids. V was cut by 3 bases and J by 3 bases, with 8 bases left in between. The CDR3 here is CAISEQSDYGYTF. In nucleotides, the CDR3 is TGTGCCATCAGTGAACAGTCAGACTATGGCTACACCTTC.

This clonotype was counted between two and nine times. The genes are TRBV2 and TRBJ2-5; D remains ambiguous. CDR1 and CDR2 from the germline V gene are SNHLY and FYNNEI. The ends were cut back, 6 bases at V and 0 bases at J, with 5 bases in the middle. The CDR3 contains 12 residues. CDR3 sequence: CASRTYQETQYF. The CDR3 DNA is TGTGCCAGCAGGACGTACCAAGAGACCCAGTACTTC.

This clonotype was seen repeatedly, ten times or more. The chain carries TRBV24-1 and TRBJ2-5; 9 nucleotides line up with TRBD2. This CDR3 has 15 amino acids. V was pared by 1 base and J by 5 bases, with 4 bases of the junction left unmatched. In germline, CDR1 is KGHDR, CDR2 SFDVKD. The CDR3 region has the DNA TGTGCCACCAGTGATTTCGGGCTAGCGGGGGAGACCCAGTACTTC. Translated, it gives CATSDFGLAGETQYF.

This clonotype was seen a handful of times. The rearrangement uses TRBV6-2 or TRBV6-3 and TRBJ2-5, with D possibly matching TRBD2 (6 bases). The germline V gene has CDR1 MNHEY and CDR2 SVGEGT. Trimming took off 2 bases at V and 6 bases at J, with 10 bases between the two ends. The CDR3 loop spans 13 amino acids. The CDR3 bases are TGTGCCAGCAGTTACACAACTAGCCAGACCCAGTACTTC. This codes for CASSYTTSQTQYF.

This clonotype has only a few counts. V and J are TRBV7-2 and TRBJ1-3; no clear D gene. This CDR3 comprises 13 residues. The germline V gene has CDR1 SGHTA and CDR2 FQGNSA. Trimming left V 4 bases short and J 0 bases short, with 4 bases between. The CDR3 DNA reads as TGTGCCAGCAGCTCCACCTCTGGAAACACCATATATTTT. It yields the protein CASSSTSGNTIYF.

There are a few counts of this clonotype. The J gene is TRBJ2-1, the V gene TRBV9; maybe TRBD2 (6 bases). Germline values: CDR1 SGDLS, CDR2 YYNGEE. V lost 2 bases and J 0 bases, leaving 12 bases between the germline ends. The CDR3 is 16 residues long. In DNA form, the CDR3 reads TGTGCCAGCAGCGTTCGGGGGTCCACCTCCTACAATGAGCAGTTCTTC. Residues: CASSVRGSTSYNEQFF.

This clonotype has a handful of counts. The chain has TRBV5-6 and TRBJ1-2, with TRBD1 as a possible D gene (5 bases). This CDR3 contains 16 residues. Germline V gene lookup returns CDR1 SGHDT and CDR2 YYEEEE. Trimming removed 4 bases at V and 3 bases at J, with 19 bases between. Here the CDR3 DNA reads TGTGCCAGCAGCCAGATATCGGGCCGGGGCCACTATGGCTACACCTTC. Protein product: CASSQISGRGHYGYTF.

This clonotype has ten or more counts. The rearrangement joins TRBV3-1 to TRBJ1-1; D might be TRBD1 (6 bases). Germline V lookup: CDR1 LGHDT, CDR2 YNNKEL (reference sequence). CDR3 length: 14 residues. The germline V and J ends were trimmed by 4 bases and 0 bases, with 9 bases remaining between them. CDR3: CASSLNRVNTEAFF. The CDR3 nucleotides read TGTGCCAGCAGCCTAAACAGGGTGAACACTGAAGCTTTCTTT.

This clonotype was observed many times. The chain has TRBV12-3 or TRBV12-4 and TRBJ2-5; TRBD1 is a possible D gene (6 bases). V was clipped by 3 bases and J by 9 bases, with 17 bases between them. The CDR3 has 14 amino acids. DNA of the CDR3: TGTGCCAGCAGTTTGGACAGCCCTAGTGGGGCCCAGTACTTC. It yields the protein CASSLDSPSGAQYF.

In this sample, this clonotype turned up a few times. This CDR3 reads CASSQRGRGNEQFF. CDR3 sequence (DNA): TGTGCCAGCAGTCAGCGAGGCAGGGGCAATGAGCAGTTCTTC. The chain combines TRBV9 with TRBJ2-1; maybe TRBD1 (6 bases). Per the germline V gene, CDR1 is SGDLS and CDR2 is YYNGEE. This CDR3 spans 14 amino acids. Trimming took 5 bases from V and 6 from J, leaving 15 bases between them.

This clonotype was counted between two and nine times. The CDR3 DNA sequence: TGTGCCAGCAGGGGAGGCGGGGGATCCCAAGAGACCCAGTACTTC. Amino acid sequence: CASRGGGGSQETQYF. V usage is TRBV6-2 or TRBV6-3 and J usage is TRBJ2-5, with 7 bases fitting TRBD2. The CDR3 has 15 amino acids. The V segment lost 6 bases and the J segment 1 base; nucleotides outside the gene matches: 8. Germline assignment: CDR1 MNHEY and CDR2 SVGEGT.

V and J are TRBV3-1 and TRBJ2-5, with 10 bases that match TRBD1. Germline CDR1 reads LGHDT; CDR2 reads YNNKEL (reference sequence). The CDR3 extends over 15 amino acids. V dropped 2 bases and J dropped 6; count of bases not matched to a gene: 6. The CDR3 nucleotides are TGTGCCAGCAGCCAACCCGGGACAGGGGAGAAGACCCAGTACTTC. It specifies CASSQPGTGEKTQYF.